This T cell receptor (beta chain) was recorded in a study of blood T cell repertoires in COVID-19. Study summary: Researchers got acute and convalescent COVID-19 samples from the United States, Italy and Spain. T cells, B-cell-depleted T cells, or PBMCs provided the cDNA or gDNA that served as material.

With respect to this clone: An end of the junction differs from the germline gene, which may be a read error.

Methods used by the authors: For nucleated cells, counts were estimated from reference gene primer amplification. Assay: immunoSEQ multiplex PCR; the TCRdb copy retains only in-frame clones and omits some. V, J and clone size were drawn from that table, and D and trimming were deduced from the DNA. The table has around 140,000 clones, 80% to 90% seen once. Sequencing was carried out using peripheral blood. This sequence was found in a man aged 50 to 59 who had recovered from COVID-19.

The chain's CDR3 is CARSGRGGDEQYF. The CDR3 bases are TGCGCCCGCAGCGGGCGGGGGGGCGACGAGCAGTACTTC. J is TRBJ2-7 and V is TRBV4-3; TRBD2 aligns across 9 bases. CDR1 and CDR2 (germline): LGHNA, YSLEER. This CDR3 contains 13 residues.